This TCR beta chain comes out of a study of OX40 agonist ivuxolimab in advanced cancers. Broader study findings: The authors also found low normalized T-cell clonal expansion in some nonresponders. Average numbers of expanded clones were greater in CD8+ T cells than in CD4+.

Comments on this clone: Its specificity is unknown.

V trimming: 2 bases; J trimming: 3 bases; junction bases outside the gene matches: 11. Germline lookup yields CDR1 KGHSH and CDR2 LQKENI. This CDR3 region has 19 residues. The method was immunoSEQ multiplex PCR; TCRdb's version includes in-frame clones alone and lacks a portion of them. The repertoire holds around 60,000 clones, roughly 87% seen once, with roughly 17% in the top ten. The chain combines TRBV18 with TRBJ2-7, with 15 bases lining up with TRBD2. The sequencing here drew on CD4+ or CD8+ T cells sorted from blood, taken in a trial of the OX40 agonist ivuxolimab. The sequence was collected from an adult with an advanced solid tumor such as melanoma, head and neck, liver or kidney cancer. The CDR3 nucleotides are TGTGCCAGCTCACCATTACCGGGACTAGCGGGAGGAACCCTCTACGAGCAGTACTTC. Amino acids: CASSPLPGLAGGTLYEQYF.